This TCR beta chain was obtained from a study of shared clonotypes between healthy human individuals. Whole-study results and caveats: Limited genetic and exposure-history diversity came from having few donors. Non-shared clonotypes displayed generation probabilities falling below those of clonotypes present in all four donors.

In germline, CDR1 is WNHNN, CDR2 SYGVQD (reference sequence). The V end was cut by 9 bases, the J end by 3 bases, with 12 bases between. This CDR3 spans 14 amino acids. Assay execution took place at the deep level. In the authors' workflow: From ImmunoSEQ came sequences covering only the junction and carrying no quality scores, so filtering differed. Repertoires were generated with immunoSEQ multiplex PCR, while TCRdb's copy carries only in-frame clones and drops some. For V, J and clone size, that table is used; D and trimming come from the DNA. The table lists around 2,000,000 clones, about 95% of them singletons. As regards this clone: No antigen is known for it.

CD45RO-negative CD8 cells positively selected for CCR7 made up the naive population, which excluded terminally differentiated effector memory CD45RA+ cells. Sequencing input: naive CD8+ T cells sorted from blood. The TCR originated in a man aged 18-30 years in good health. The V gene is TRBV10-1, the J gene TRBJ1-6; D not certain. The CDR3 sequence: CARVGMVYNSPLHF. The CDR3 bases are TGCGCCAGGGTGGGCATGGTCTATAATTCACCCCTCCACTTT.